This TCR beta chain emerged from a study of regulatory T cells in long-lasting Graves disease. Findings and limits, study-wide: TCR diversity was lower in persistent Graves' patients (versus newly diagnosed ones).

This CDR3 is built from 11 residues. Deletions cut 5 bases from V and 11 bases from J, with 10 bases between. CDR1 is MDHEN, CDR2 SYDVKM, per germline. Building the TCR beta libraries relied on iRepertoire HTBI primers, and CDR3 regions underwent Arm-PCR. TCRdb called the multiplex PCR reads again in MiXCR, with one record for every CDR3 protein. In the table there are some 490,000 distinct CDR3 sequences, around 11% of which are singletons. Described time point: newly diagnosed GD, antithyroid drugs for less than 3 months. PBMC-derived RNA was used for the TCR library. This clonotype has a count of ten or more. The antigen remains undetermined. The same sample was also used in a study of T cells in Graves' hyperthyroidism and ophthalmopathy. That report adds: Aged 18 to 65, the patients had hyperthyroidism that was newly diagnosed and had lasted under 2 months. In the first-round RT-PCR of the TCR CDR3, the HTBI primer set was used. The blood repertoire included most of the expanded thyroid clonotypes above 0.001.

The receptor was derived from a woman aged 30 to 39 with Graves disease. The starting material was peripheral blood mononuclear cells (PBMCs), obtained at new diagnosis, from a patient treated with antithyroid drugs. The rearrangement uses TRBV28 and TRBJ2-1, with D perhaps TRBD1 (5 bases). CDR3 nucleotides: TGTGCCAGCAGTGGGGCGGTAAAGCAGTTCTTC. It specifies CASSGAVKQFF.